This TCR beta chain was profiled in a study of human T cells and chemical hapten exposure. As for the study in general: Donors were sensitized with 2% DPC on the upper inner arm. Overall study results and limits: Since the donors had alopecia, their immune response may not be the same as that of healthy people. Large CDR3 similarity clusters arose significantly more often from expanded TCRs than from controls.

MiXCR, applied by TCRdb to the RACE reads, yields one record per CDR3 protein. The top ten clones hold about 2.3% of a sample with under 100,000 distinct CDR3 sequences, 9.5% to 13% of them seen once. A word on this clonotype: The antigen is undetermined.

Trimming left V 11 bases short and J 3 bases short, with 11 bases between. Per the germline V gene, CDR1 is ENHRY and CDR2 is SYGVKD. This CDR3 region has 11 residues. Noted time point: patch test 2, 6 weeks after DPC sensitization. Regarding treatment: therapeutic diphenylcyclopropenone sensitization with weekly scalp DPC. The rearrangement joins TRBV10-3 to TRBJ2-7, with D possibly matching TRBD1 (6 bases). The sequence derives from a woman in her 30s with alopecia areata. Some clones in this sample may be carry-over from other donors' samples. Source: whole blood, taken in connection with sensitization to the hapten diphenylcyclopropenone (DPC). The CDR3 DNA follows: TGTGCCCCCGGGACATACTACGAGCAGTACTTC. Amino acids: CAPGTYYEQYF.